This T cell receptor beta chain appears in the sequencing data of a study of blood T cell repertoires in COVID-19. The CDR3 length is 19 residues. Germline V lookup: CDR1 LGHDT, CDR2 YNNKEL (reference sequence). Deletions cut 4 bases from V and 0 bases from J, with 24 bases between. Per the study methods: Scientists estimated how many nucleated cells there were by amplifying reference gene primers. TCRdb keeps only in-frame clones here, not all; method: immunoSEQ multiplex PCR. Clone size and V and J calls were adopted from that table, with D and trimming inferred from the DNA. The data contain over 60,000 clones, around nine tenths of them singletons.

Input material: peripheral blood. The TCR originated in a woman aged 80 or over with active or convalescent COVID-19. The chain combines TRBV3-1 (or the pseudogene TRBV3-2) with TRBJ1-1; D is undetermined. CDR3 DNA: TGTGCCAGCAGCCCCGATTGGATGAGACACCCTAACATGAACACTGAAGCTTTCTTT. Translating it yields CASSPDWMRHPNMNTEAFF.